Following are 20 T cell receptor beta chains from one sample sequenced in a study of regulatory T cells in long-lasting Graves disease. Time point in this sample: newly diagnosed GD, antithyroid drugs for less than 3 months. The TCR library was made from RNA that had been extracted from PBMCs in TRIzol. Researchers made TCR beta libraries by using iRepertoire HTBI primers and running Arm-PCR on CDR3 regions. TCRdb reprocessed the multiplex PCR reads with MiXCR, giving one entry per CDR3 protein. The sample records around 450,000 distinct CDR3 sequences, around 16% being singletons. The same sample was also studied in work on T cells in Graves' hyperthyroidism and ophthalmopathy.

Material: peripheral blood mononuclear cells (PBMCs), obtained at new diagnosis, from a patient treated with antithyroid drugs. These receptor sequences come from a woman in her thirties or forties with Graves disease.

The rearrangement joins TRBV18 to TRBJ2-7, with D unclear. The CDR3 runs to 13 residues. Germline assignment: CDR1 KGHSH and CDR2 LQKENI. Trimming stripped 5 bases from V and 2 bases from J, with 10 bases between. The CDR3 protein is CASSAGRTYEQYF. CDR3 DNA: TGTGCCAGCTCAGCAGGACGGACCTACGAGCAGTACTTC.

This clonotype turned up a few times. This chain links TRBV25-1 with TRBJ1-2; D is uncertain. Deletions cut 6 bases from V and 5 bases from J, with 10 bases between. Germline loops: CDR1 MGHDK, CDR2 SYGVNS. The CDR3 has 12 amino acids. CDR3 region: CASSQGIYGYTF. The CDR3 coding sequence is TGTGCCAGCAGCCAAGGAATATATGGCTACACCTTC.

The rearrangement joins TRBV19 to TRBJ1-2; 8 nucleotides agree with TRBD1. The CDR3 contains 15 residues. With V trimmed by 4 bases and J by 5 bases, 9 bases remained unmatched. Germline V gives CDR1 LNHDA, CDR2 SQIVND (reference sequence). The CDR3 bases are TGTGCCAGTAGTAGGACGGACAGGGTGGGATATGGCTACACCTTC. Protein product: CASSRTDRVGYGYTF.

This clonotype was recorded many times. This sequence joins TRBV28 and TRBJ1-5; D not certain. Germline V gives CDR1 MDHEN, CDR2 SYDVKM. This CDR3 is built from 12 residues. V was shortened by 3 bases and J by 6 bases, with 6 bases between the two germline ends. In DNA form, the CDR3 reads TGTGCCAGCAGTTTTAAGGGTCAGCCCCAGCATTTT. It translates to CASSFKGQPQHF.

This clonotype was detected many times. This sequence joins TRBV7-8 and TRBJ2-4, with a tentative D call TRBD2 (6 bases). CDR3 length: 19 amino acids. Germline V CDR1 and CDR2: SGHVS, FQNEAQ. V was shortened by 1 base and J by 0 bases, with 19 bases between the two germline ends. Here the CDR3 reads CASSLDRSSVKLAKNIQYF. The CDR3, as DNA: TGTGCCAGCAGCTTAGACCGTTCTAGCGTGAAACTAGCCAAAAACATTCAGTACTTC.

A note on this clonotype: The junction departs from germline at one end; a sequencing error may be responsible. The chain carries TRBV27 and TRBJ2-2; 8 bases fit TRBD2. This CDR3 has 17 amino acids. Germline CDR1 MNHEY, CDR2 SMNVEV (reference sequence). CDR3 residues: CACSYIGGASGYGELFF. The CDR3 DNA sequence: TGTGCCTGCAGTTACATTGGTGGGGCTAGCGGGTACGGGGAGCTGTTTTTT.

There are many counts of this clonotype. Here the CDR3 reads CASSFRGGDRAADTQYF. In DNA form, the CDR3 reads TGTGCCAGCAGCTTTCGTGGGGGGGACAGGGCCGCAGATACGCAGTATTTT. The J gene is TRBJ2-3, the V gene TRBV11-2, with 9 positions matching TRBD1. V lost 3 bases to trimming and J lost 4 bases; unmatched junction nucleotides: 11. The CDR3 length is 17 residues. Germline V gene data show CDR1 as SGHAT and CDR2 as FQNNGV.

Comment on this clonotype: One junction end does not reproduce the germline sequence, and a read error may be involved. This chain joins TRBV15 and TRBJ2-3, with D tentatively TRBD1 (5 bases). Per germline, CDR1 LNHNV and CDR2 YYDKDF (reference sequence). CDR3 length: 13 amino acids. The CDR3 is CATSRDLTDTKYF. The DNA of the CDR3 is TGTGCCACCAGCAGAGATCTGACAGATACGAAGTATTTT. Full variable domain (rest looked up from reference TRBV15 and TRBJ2-3): DAMVIQNPRYQVTQFGKPVTLSCSQTLNHNVMYWYQQKSSQAPKLLFHYYDKDFNNEADTPDNFQSRRPNTSFCFLDIRSPGLGDTAMYLCATSRDLTDTKYFGPGTRLTVL.

This clonotype occurred many times. The rearrangement joins TRBV7-2 to TRBJ2-7, with TRBD2 matching 11 bases. This CDR3 region has 15 residues. Germline V CDR1 and CDR2: SGHTA, FQGNSA. Losses at the gene ends were 5 bases for V and 3 bases for J; bases not matched to a gene: 6. CDR3 residues: CASSTGTSGLYEQYF. CDR3 sequence (DNA): TGTGCCAGCAGCACCGGGACTAGCGGCCTCTACGAGCAGTACTTC.

This chain connects TRBV6-1 to TRBJ1-4; D perhaps matches TRBD1 (5 bases). Per the germline V gene, CDR1 is MNHNS and CDR2 is SASEGT. Trimming left V 6 bases short and J 5 bases short, with 13 bases between. The CDR3 loop spans 14 amino acids. CDR3 residues: CASSFRAANEKLFF. The CDR3 bases are TGTGCCAGCAGCTTCAGGGCCGCGAATGAAAAACTGTTTTTT.

The sample holds many counts of this clonotype. The J gene is TRBJ2-7, the V gene TRBV6-1, with D possibly matching TRBD1 (6 bases). The CDR3 covers 15 residues. V shed 5 bases and J shed 5 bases, with 19 bases lying between them. Germline V gene data show CDR1 as MNHNS and CDR2 as SASEGT. The CDR3 loop is CASSNGQPALHEQYF. The CDR3 DNA follows: TGTGCCAGCAGTAACGGACAGCCGGCGTTGCACGAGCAGTACTTC.

This clonotype occurred a few times. The chain couples TRBV28 to TRBJ1-4; 10 positions match TRBD1. The germline V gene has CDR1 MDHEN and CDR2 SYDVKM. Trimming cost V 11 bases and J 8 bases; bases outside gene matches: 17. The CDR3 totals 16 residues. DNA for the CDR3: TGTGCCGGAGGGACAGGGGCGTCTGTGAGTGAGGAAAAACTGTTTTTT. The encoded protein is CAGGTGASVSEEKLFF. Full variable domain (rest looked up from reference TRBV28 and TRBJ1-4): DVKVTQSSRYLVKRTGEKVFLECVQDMDHENMFWYRQDPGLGLRLIYFSYDVKMKEKGDIPEGYSVSREKKERFSLILESASTNQTSMYLCAGGTGASVSEEKLFFGSGTQLSVL.

This clonotype was found many times. The chain employs TRBV3-1 and TRBJ2-5, with TRBD1 as a possible D gene (6 bases). CDR3 size: 15 residues. CDR1 LGHDT and CDR2 YNNKEL come from the germline V gene (reference sequence). Trimming left V 4 bases short and J 5 bases short, with 17 bases between. CDR3 in DNA: TGTGCCAGCAGCCTCGAAGGGGGTTGGGGGGAGACCCAGTACTTC. It translates to CASSLEGGWGETQYF.

This clonotype has a count of ten or more. The chain has TRBV20-1 and TRBJ2-1; TRBD1 aligns across 8 bases. This CDR3 has 14 amino acids. CDR1 is DFQATT, CDR2 SNEGSKA, per germline (reference sequence). V shed 5 bases, J shed 4 bases, and the junction held 7 bases outside the gene matches. The CDR3 DNA sequence: TGCAGTGCTCCCGGGACAGGAAGGTACAATGAGCAGTTCTTC. Its protein product is CSAPGTGRYNEQFF.

V usage is TRBV11-3 and J usage is TRBJ2-7, with TRBD1 identical over 11 bases. The J segment lost 3 bases and the V segment lost 6 bases, leaving 16 bases of the junction unmatched. Per germline, CDR1 SGHNT and CDR2 YENEEA. The CDR3 contains 18 residues. The CDR3 DNA follows: TGTGCCAGCAGTTCCGGACAGGGGGCTTGGCCTGCAAACTACGAGCAGTACTTC. Translation: CASSSGQGAWPANYEQYF. The entire variable domain, with the rest obtained from reference TRBV11-3 and TRBJ2-7, is as follows: EAGVVQSPRYKIIEKKQPVAFWCNPISGHNTLYWYLQNLGQGPELLIRYENEEAVDDSQLPKDRFSAERLKGVDSTLKIQPAELGDSAVYLCASSSGQGAWPANYEQYFGPGTRLTVT.

This clonotype showed up many times. The J gene is TRBJ2-2, the V gene TRBV30; D is unresolved. Trimming left V 7 bases short and J 0 bases short, with 9 bases between. This CDR3 spans 13 amino acids. Per the germline V gene, CDR1 is GTSNPN and CDR2 is SVGIG (reference sequence). The CDR3 nucleotides read TGTGCCTTAAGAACTACGAACACCGGGGAGCTGTTTTTT. Residues: CALRTTNTGELFF.

This clonotype has a count of ten or more. The gene calls are TRBV20-1 and TRBJ2-5; TRBD1 is a possible D gene (6 bases). Germline V CDR1 and CDR2: DFQATT, SNEGSKA (reference sequence). V lost 6 bases and J 4 bases, leaving 12 bases between the germline ends. The CDR3 totals 12 residues. CDR3 coding DNA: TGCAGTGCCCGACAAGGGGGAGAGACCCAGTACTTC. It translates to CSARQGGETQYF.

In its sample, this clonotype was seen many times. This chain connects TRBV18 to TRBJ2-1; no reliable D call. The length of the CDR3 is 13 residues. Trimming removed 1 base from V and 8 bases from J, with 9 bases in between. The germline V gene has CDR1 KGHSH and CDR2 LQKENI. CDR3 amino acids: CASSPQGRYEQFF. DNA for the CDR3: TGTGCCAGCTCACCACAAGGTCGGTATGAGCAGTTCTTC.

This clonotype was found a few times. The V and J genes are TRBV2 and TRBJ2-3, with 13 bases lining up with TRBD2. V lost 7 bases and J lost 5; bases outside the gene matches: 18. Germline values: CDR1 SNHLY, CDR2 FYNNEI. The CDR3 extends over 19 amino acids. The CDR3 DNA sequence: TGTGCCAGCACCCTAGTTCCGCCCGGACTAGCGGGAGCGATAGATACGCAGTATTTT. Amino acids: CASTLVPPGLAGAIDTQYF.

This clonotype was observed a few times. The chain employs TRBV5-1 and TRBJ2-5, with TRBD2 as a possible D gene (5 bases). Germline lookup yields CDR1 SGHRS and CDR2 YFSETQ. The CDR3 has 14 residues. Trimming pared 1 base from V and 2 bases from J, leaving 9 bases between. CDR3 loop: CASSLFTGQETQYF. The DNA for the CDR3 is TGCGCCAGCAGCTTGTTTACGGGGCAAGAGACCCAGTACTTC. Using reference TRBV5-1 and TRBJ2-5 for the parts outside the CDR3, the full variable domain is KAGVTQTPRYLIKTRGQQVTLSCSPISGHRSVSWYQQTPGQGLQFLFEYFSETQRNKGNFPGRFSGRQFSNSRSEMNVSTLELGDSALYLCASSLFTGQETQYFGPGTRLLVL.